The 10 T cell receptor beta chains below were found in one sample sequenced in a study of molecular identifiers for immune sequencing clone quantification. TCRdb recomputed calls from the PCR reads with MiXCR, one row per CDR3 protein. The data contain around 25,000 distinct CDR3 sequences, 15% to 20% of them seen just once; the ten biggest clones take up around 1%. The sample taken for sequencing was naive CD8+ T cells from blood, with Jurkat cell RNA spiked in. Subset described: FACS-sorted CD8+CD4-CCR7+CD45RA+ naive T cells. The receptors shown here come from a human donor in good health. Some libraries in this study had Jurkat cell RNA spiked in.

There are many counts of this clonotype. V usage is TRBV20-1 and J usage is TRBJ2-7; D perhaps matches TRBD2 (6 bases). V was trimmed by 1 base and J by 6 bases, leaving 16 bases between them. Germline V lookup: CDR1 DFQATT, CDR2 SNEGSKA (reference sequence). The CDR3 covers 14 residues. CDR3 sequence: CSARGGLTNREQYF. CDR3 in DNA: TGCAGTGCTAGAGGTGGACTAACCAACCGCGAGCAGTACTTC.

Ten or more counts support this clonotype. The J gene is TRBJ2-5, the V gene TRBV27; D unclear. Germline V lookup: CDR1 MNHEY, CDR2 SMNVEV (reference sequence). The V end lost 0 bases, the J end lost 1 base, and 18 bases lay between the germline ends. The CDR3 loop spans 18 amino acids. The CDR3 bases are TGTGCCAGCAGTTTATCGATGTCGGGTTTGCAGCTCCAAGAGACCCAGTACTTC. This encodes CASSLSMSGLQLQETQYF.

This clonotype has ten or more counts. The chain employs TRBV6-2 or TRBV6-3 and TRBJ2-6, with 10 bases that match TRBD1. V dropped 5 bases and J dropped 0; count of bases not matched to a gene: 19. The germline CDR1 and CDR2 sequences are MNHEY and SVGEGT. CDR3 length: 22 residues. In DNA form, the CDR3 reads TGTGCCAGCAGTCCGACCCCGAAGACAGGGGGCACCCCTTACTCTGGGGCCAACGTCCTGACTTTC. This translates into CASSPTPKTGGTPYSGANVLTF.

This clonotype was detected ten times or more. This chain links TRBV19 with TRBJ1-5; TRBD1 is a possible D gene (5 bases). CDR1 and CDR2 from the germline V gene are LNHDA and SQIVND (reference sequence). Deletions cut 3 bases from V and 0 bases from J, with 9 bases between. The CDR3 length is 15 residues. CDR3: CASSIEGYSNQPQHF. The CDR3 DNA is TGTGCCAGTAGTATCGAGGGGTATAGCAATCAGCCCCAGCATTTT.

This clonotype was observed at least ten times. The chain has TRBV18 and TRBJ1-1; D unclear. V dropped 0 bases and J dropped 2 bases, with 16 bases sitting between them. CDR1 is KGHSH and CDR2 is LQKENI in the germline V gene. This CDR3 contains 17 residues. CDR3 DNA: TGTGCCAGCTCACCACCGCTGCGGTCTTCTGTTAACACTGAAGCTTTCTTT. This encodes CASSPPLRSSVNTEAFF.

The CDR3 sequence is CSADRSSYEQYF. CDR3 DNA sequence: TGCAGTGCCGACAGGAGCTCCTACGAGCAGTACTTC. V usage is TRBV20-1 and J usage is TRBJ2-7; D perhaps matches TRBD1 (6 bases). Trimming pared 6 bases from V and 0 bases from J, leaving 9 bases between. The germline gives CDR1 DFQATT, CDR2 SNEGSKA (reference sequence). The CDR3 spans 12 residues.

This clonotype was detected ten times or more. The J gene is TRBJ2-7, the V gene TRBV4-1, with D possibly TRBD1 on 5 matching bases. Trimming removed 2 bases at V and 2 bases at J, with 10 bases between. The CDR3 spans 14 residues. Germline CDR1 MGHRA, CDR2 YSYEKL. The CDR3 spells CASSQSQGPYEQYF. For the CDR3, the DNA is TGCGCCAGCAGCCAAAGTCAGGGTCCCTACGAGCAGTACTTC.

This clonotype was observed many times. The chain is built from TRBV7-9 and TRBJ1-1; no firm D call. Germline CDR1 SEHNR, CDR2 FQNEAQ (reference sequence). This CDR3 contains 12 residues. V lost 5 bases and J 7 bases, leaving 11 bases between the germline ends. DNA for the CDR3: TGTGCCAGCAGCCCATTAAGGGATGAAGCTTTCTTT. Its protein product is CASSPLRDEAFF.

There are many counts of this clonotype. The genes are TRBV29-1 and TRBJ1-1; 7 bases map to TRBD1. The CDR3 extends over 12 amino acids. Germline V CDR1 and CDR2: SQVTM, ANQGSEA. Trimming cost V 5 bases and J 9 bases; bases outside gene matches: 9. CDR3: CSVWQGGDKAFF. CDR3 nucleotides: TGCAGCGTTTGGCAGGGGGGGGACAAAGCTTTCTTT.

This clonotype has at least ten counts. The J gene is TRBJ2-2, the V gene TRBV27; D perhaps matches TRBD2 (6 bases). Deletions cut 4 bases from V and 10 bases from J, with 19 bases between. The CDR3 is 15 amino acids. Germline V lookup: CDR1 MNHEY, CDR2 SMNVEV (reference sequence). The CDR3 DNA reads TGTGCCAGCAGTTCAATCCGGGGGTGGGCAGCGGAGCTGTTTTTT. Its protein is CASSSIRGWAAELFF.